This T cell receptor (beta chain) was profiled in a study of T cell repertoires in cytomegalovirus infection. As regards this clonotype: Its cognate antigen is unknown. This could be a read error, since a much larger clone is one nucleotide away.

Study outcomes and limitations: Dominating the ex vivo response were TCR beta clonotypes that were CMV-specific and HLA-C-restricted.

TCRdb reprocessed the reads via MiXCR and lists one record per CDR3 protein. In the table there are 300,000 to 400,000 distinct CDR3 sequences, under 35% of which are singletons. Between the trimmed V and J ends, which lost 5 bases and 1 base, there was a span of 11 bases. This CDR3 spans 14 amino acids. Germline V gives CDR1 SGHTA, CDR2 FQGTGA. This sequence joins TRBV7-3 and TRBJ1-1; a possible D gene is TRBD1 (5 bases). Sequencing used cultured PBMCs, obtained from culture after CMV antigen stimulation. The TCR comes from a human donor in good health (CMV status not recorded). Some clones in this sample may be carry-over from other donors' samples. The CDR3 loop reads CASSTQDWNTEAFF. The CDR3 bases are TGTGCCAGCAGCACACAGGATTGGAACACTGAAGCTTTCTTT.